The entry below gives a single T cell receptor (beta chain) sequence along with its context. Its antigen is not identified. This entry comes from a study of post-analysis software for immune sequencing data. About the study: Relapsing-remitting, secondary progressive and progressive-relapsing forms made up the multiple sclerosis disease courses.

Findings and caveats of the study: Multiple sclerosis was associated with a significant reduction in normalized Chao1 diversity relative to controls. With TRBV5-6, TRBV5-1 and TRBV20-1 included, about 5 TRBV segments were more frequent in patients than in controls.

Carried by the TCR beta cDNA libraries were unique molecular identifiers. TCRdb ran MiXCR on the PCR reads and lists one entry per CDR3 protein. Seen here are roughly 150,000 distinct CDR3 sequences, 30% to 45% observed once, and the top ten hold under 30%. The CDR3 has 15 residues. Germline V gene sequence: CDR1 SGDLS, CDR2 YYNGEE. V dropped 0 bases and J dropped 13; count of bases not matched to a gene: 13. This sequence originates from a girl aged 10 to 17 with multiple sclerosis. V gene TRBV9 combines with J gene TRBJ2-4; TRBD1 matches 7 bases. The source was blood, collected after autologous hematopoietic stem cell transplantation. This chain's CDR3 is CASSVAGSHSRGQYF. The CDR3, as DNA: TGTGCCAGCAGCGTAGCAGGGTCCCACTCCAGGGGGCAGTACTTC.